This is a list of T cell receptor beta chains from one sample in a study of blood T cell repertoires in COVID-19. Profiling relied on immunoSEQ multiplex PCR, and the TCRdb table lists in-frame clones only, not all of them. The sample lists about 50,000 clones, about 86% occurring once. Sequences were obtained from peripheral blood. Receptor source: an elderly man with active COVID-19. The CDR3 runs from the conserved cysteine through the conserved F or W. The D gene is left open where the match is weak. For some rows the clone size is stated as once, few or many, or as a class when expanded; others skip it.

V	D	size	J	DNA	CDR3
TRBV5-6	TRBD1	-	TRBJ1-5	TGTGCCAGCAGCACCGGACAGGCCAATCAGCCCCAGCATTTT	CASSTGQANQPQHF
TRBV7-2	-	-	TRBJ2-1	TGTGCCAGCAGCTTAGACAGGGCTGGCTACAATGAGCAGTTCTTC	CASSLDRAGYNEQFF
TRBV5-1	TRBD2	-	TRBJ2-1	TGCGCCAGCAGCTTGGCGGGCGGCAGGGGACTAGCGGGAACCTACAATGAGCAGTTCTTC	CASSLAGGRGLAGTYNEQFF
TRBV6-2/TRBV6-3	-	-	TRBJ1-6	TGTGCCAGCAGTACAGAGAAGGCCCTCGGCTCCTATAATTCACCCCTCCACTTT	CASSTEKALGSYNSPLHF
TRBV5-1	TRBD1	-	TRBJ2-5	TGCGCCAGCAGCCCGGGACAGCCTCAAGAGACCCAGTACTTC	CASSPGQPQETQYF
TRBV6-6	TRBD1	-	TRBJ1-1	TGTGCCAGCAGGACCGTTACAGGGGCAGGCGCTTTCTTT	CASRTVTGAGAFF
TRBV19	-	once	TRBJ2-7	TGTGCCAGTAGTAAGTCCCACGACGACAGACCCGATTCCTACGAGCAGTACTTC	CASSKSHDDRPDSYEQYF
TRBV19	-	-	TRBJ2-1	TGTGCCAGTAGTCTGATAACTAGCTACAATGAGCAGTTCTTC	CASSLITSYNEQFF
TRBV27	-	-	TRBJ1-1	TGTGCCAGCAGCCCCAGAGGTCGTGGCACTGAAGCTTTCTTT	CASSPRGRGTEAFF
TRBV19	TRBD1	-	TRBJ2-5	TGTGCCAGTAGTACAACCGGGACAGGGTCAGAGACCCAGTACTTC	CASSTTGTGSETQYF
TRBV7-9	-	-	TRBJ1-4	TGTGCCAGCAGCCCGACTGTCCAGGGTGAAAAACTGTTTTTT	CASSPTVQGEKLFF
TRBV2	-	few	TRBJ1-3	TGTGCCAGCAGTGGTCAGGGTTATGCTGGGAACACCATATATTTT	CASSGQGYAGNTIYF
TRBV5-1	-	few	TRBJ2-2	TGCGCCAGCAGCTTGGACAGAACGAACACCGGGGAGCTGTTTTTT	CASSLDRTNTGELFF
TRBV28	TRBD1	-	TRBJ2-6	TGTGCCAGCGGGGGACAGGGTACTGGGGCCAACGTCCTGACTTTC	CASGGQGTGANVLTF
TRBV24-1	TRBD2	-	TRBJ2-7	TGTGCCACCAGTGATTTCGCTAGCGGAGATTTACGAGGGCAGTACTTC	CATSDFASGDLRGQYF
TRBV27	-	-	TRBJ2-7	TGTGCCAGCAGTCAAGGGGTCACCTACGAGCAGTACTTC	CASSQGVTYEQYF
TRBV7-8	-	-	TRBJ1-4	TGTGCCAGCAGCTTAGGACACAGGGTTGCAACTAATGAAAAACTGTTTTTT	CASSLGHRVATNEKLFF
TRBV20-1	-	-	TRBJ2-3	TGCAGTATTTACGGGACAAATACGCAGTATTTT	CSIYGTNTQYF
TRBV3-1/TRBV3-2	TRBD1	-	TRBJ1-1	TGTGCCAGCAGCCACATGGTGGGACAGGGGGACACTGAAGCTTTCTTT	CASSHMVGQGDTEAFF
TRBV6-4	TRBD1	-	TRBJ2-7	TGTGCCAGCAAGGACAGGTGGCGGAGAAAGCAGTACTTC	CASKDRWRRKQYF
TRBV4-3	-	once	TRBJ2-1	TGCGCCAGCAGCCAAGAGGTGGGGGCTCCGGTCCTTAACAATGAGCAGTTCTTC	CASSQEVGAPVLNNEQFF
TRBV28	TRBD2	-	TRBJ2-7	TGTGCCAGCAGTTCCAGACTAGCGGGGGTAGTATCGAACTTC	CASSSRLAGVVSNF
TRBV9	-	few	TRBJ2-7	TGTGCCAGCAGCGTCGCCAGCGACTCCTACGAGCAGTACTTC	CASSVASDSYEQYF
TRBV5-4	TRBD2	-	TRBJ2-3	TGTGCCAGCAGTCCCGCTAGCGGGAGGGCTAGCACAGATACGCAGTATTTT	CASSPASGRASTDTQYF
TRBV7-2	-	-	TRBJ1-1	TGTGCCAGCAGCTTACCCCGGGACACCACTGAAGCTTTCTTT	CASSLPRDTTEAFF
TRBV18	TRBD2	-	TRBJ2-5	TGTGCCAGCTCACCAACGGCGAACGGGGGAGGGCCGAGGGAGACCCAGTACTTC	CASSPTANGGGPRETQYF
TRBV7-3	-	few	TRBJ2-3	TGTGCCAGCAGCTTACAGGGAGGAGATACGCAGTATTTT	CASSLQGGDTQYF
TRBV28	TRBD1	-	TRBJ1-4	TGTGCCAGCAGTTTCTTCCCAGGGGGCGCGGGTGAAAAACTGTTTTTT	CASSFFPGGAGEKLFF
TRBV4-1	TRBD1	-	TRBJ1-3	TGCGCCAGCAGCCAGGGATTGGGGACAGCCAAATCCTCTGGAAACACCATATATTTT	CASSQGLGTAKSSGNTIYF
TRBV25-1	-	-	TRBJ2-4	TGTGCCAGCACGGCCGAGGCAGGGCTCATTCAGTACTTC	CASTAEAGLIQYF
TRBV7-2	-	once	TRBJ2-7	TGTGCCAGCAGCTTCGGGGGAGGCTACGAGCAGTACTTC	CASSFGGGYEQYF
TRBV24-1	TRBD1	-	TRBJ2-1	TGTGCCACCAGTGATCCCGGGACAGGGTATGATGGCTCCTACAATGAGCAGTTCTTC	CATSDPGTGYDGSYNEQFF
TRBV7-2	-	-	TRBJ2-3	TGTGCCAGCACCGTAAGCACAGATACGCAGTATTTT	CASTVSTDTQYF
TRBV19	TRBD2	-	TRBJ2-1	TGTGCCAGTACGCGGCGGGACTACGCCAATGAGCAGTTCTTC	CASTRRDYANEQFF
TRBV7-2	TRBD1	-	TRBJ2-7	TGTGCCAGCAGCTCAACGGGACAGACCACCTACGAGCAGTACTTC	CASSSTGQTTYEQYF
TRBV7-2	-	-	TRBJ2-5	TGTGCCAGCAGCCCTACGCCTCCGGGACTCCTCGGAGAGACCCAGTACTTC	CASSPTPPGLLGETQYF
TRBV7-9	-	-	TRBJ2-1	TGTGCCAGCAGCTTAGTATCTAGCGCGTCCGATGAGCAGTTCTTC	CASSLVSSASDEQFF
TRBV6-5	TRBD1	-	TRBJ1-2	TGTGCCAGCAGACGACAGGGGAGAAACTATGGCTACACCTTC	CASRRQGRNYGYTF
TRBV6-6	-	-	TRBJ2-3	TGTGCCAGCAGTTACCTCCAGGGCGCAGATACGCAGTATTTT	CASSYLQGADTQYF
TRBV9	TRBD1	-	TRBJ1-3	TGTGCCAGCAGCGTAGCCCCGACAGGGCCGGGAAACACCATATATTTT	CASSVAPTGPGNTIYF
TRBV30	TRBD2	-	TRBJ2-2	TGTGCCTGGAAAGGCGGGAGCGAAGCCGGGGAGCTGTTTTTT	CAWKGGSEAGELFF
TRBV19	TRBD1	-	TRBJ1-1	TGTGCCTCTACACCAGGGGGTGTGAGGCACACTGAAGCTTTCTTT	CASTPGGVRHTEAFF
TRBV19	-	once	TRBJ2-1	TGTGCCAGTACTTCCTACAATGAGCAGTTCTTC	CASTSYNEQFF
TRBV19	TRBD1	-	TRBJ2-6	TGTGCCAGTAGTACCCGACAGGGTCAAACTGCTGGGGCCAACGTCCTGACTTTC	CASSTRQGQTAGANVLTF
TRBV4-3	-	-	TRBJ2-1	TGCGCCAGCAGCCAAGATACGGGGAATGAGCAGTTCTTC	CASSQDTGNEQFF
TRBV7-2	TRBD2	few	TRBJ2-1	TGTGCCAGCAGCCCGCGGACTAGCGGATACAATGAGCAGTTCTTC	CASSPRTSGYNEQFF
TRBV19	-	-	TRBJ2-7	TGTGCCAGTAGTTCTTCCTACGAGCAGTACTTC	CASSSSYEQYF
TRBV28	TRBD1	-	TRBJ1-5	TGTGCCAGCAGACCGCGACAGGGGGACCGCAATCAGCCCCAGCATTTT	CASRPRQGDRNQPQHF
TRBV27	TRBD1	-	TRBJ2-3	TGTGCCAGCAGTACCCGGACAGGGTACGGCACAGATACGCAGTATTTT	CASSTRTGYGTDTQYF
TRBV9	TRBD1	-	TRBJ2-2	TGTGCCAGCAGCGCCGGACAGGGGAGGACCGGGGAGCTGTTTTTT	CASSAGQGRTGELFF
TRBV5-4	TRBD2	-	TRBJ2-3	TGTGCCAGCAGCCCGACCGCCGGGGGGGATATCGCAGATACGCAGTATTTT	CASSPTAGGDIADTQYF
TRBV21-1	-	-	TRBJ2-3	TGTGCCAGCAGCAATTCGGGAGGGCGGGCAGATACGCAGTATTTT	CASSNSGGRADTQYF
TRBV5-6	TRBD1	-	TRBJ1-2	TGTGCCAGCAGCCTGGACAGGGCCTATGGCTACACCTTC	CASSLDRAYGYTF
TRBV18	-	-	TRBJ2-7	TGTGCCAGCTCACCACAGCCGTCGGGCTACGAGCAGTACTTC	CASSPQPSGYEQYF